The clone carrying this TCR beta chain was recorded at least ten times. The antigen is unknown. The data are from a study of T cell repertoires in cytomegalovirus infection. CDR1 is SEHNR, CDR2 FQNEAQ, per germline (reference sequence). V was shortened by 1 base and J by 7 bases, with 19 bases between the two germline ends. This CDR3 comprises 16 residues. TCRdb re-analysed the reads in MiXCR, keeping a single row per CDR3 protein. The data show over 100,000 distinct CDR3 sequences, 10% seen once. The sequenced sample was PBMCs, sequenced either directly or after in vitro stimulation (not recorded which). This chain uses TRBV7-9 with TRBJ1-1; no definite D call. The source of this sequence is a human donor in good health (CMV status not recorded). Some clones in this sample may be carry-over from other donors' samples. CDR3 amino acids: CASSLVVHTPRNEAFF. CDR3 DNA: TGTGCCAGCAGCTTAGTGGTACACACTCCGAGAAATGAAGCTTTCTTT.